Presented here are 3 T cell receptor beta chains from one specimen sequenced in a study of chemoradiotherapy in HPV16-positive cancers. The protocol was immunoSEQ multiplex PCR, while the TCRdb copy is restricted to in-frame clones and leaves out a portion. The profile covers several thousand clones, with around 70% appearing a single time and 7.5% to 10% taken by the ten largest. The starting material was tumor tissue, obtained from a patient who underwent chemoradiotherapy. The receptors derive from a human donor with HPV-associated anogenital cancer.

CDR3 region: CASSPRLAGALYNEQFF. CDR3 sequence (DNA): TGTGCCAGCAGCCCGAGACTAGCGGGAGCCCTCTACAATGAGCAGTTCTTC. The J gene is TRBJ2-1, the V gene TRBV9, with 12 bases lining up with TRBD2. J lost 3 bases, V lost 4 bases, and 8 bases had no gene match. This CDR3 is built from 17 residues. Germline CDR1 is SGDLS and CDR2 is YYNGEE. Drawing the rest from reference TRBV9 and TRBJ2-1, the complete variable domain is DSGVTQTPKHLITATGQRVTLRCSPRSGDLSVYWYQQSLDQGLQFLIQYYNGEERAKGNILERFSAQQFPDLHSELNLSSLELGDSALYFCASSPRLAGALYNEQFFGPGTRLTVL.

This clone has only one observation. This chain joins TRBV12-5 and TRBJ2-7; D is uncertain. CDR1 is LGHNT, CDR2 FRNRAP, per germline. The ends were cut back, 0 bases at V and 10 bases at J, with 7 bases in the middle. CDR3 length equals 11 residues. CDR3 sequence reads: CASGLVPVQYF. CDR3 DNA sequence: TGTGCTAGTGGTTTGGTACCGGTTCAGTACTTC.

Only one count was recorded for this clone. The chain couples TRBV11-3 to TRBJ1-2; weak D call: TRBD1 (5 bases). Germline loops: CDR1 SGHNT, CDR2 YENEEA. The CDR3 loop spans 12 amino acids. V was clipped by 4 bases and J by 4 bases, with 7 bases between them. For the CDR3, the DNA is TGTGCCAGCAGCTACGACAGCTATGGCTACACCTTC. It translates to CASSYDSYGYTF.